One T cell receptor (beta chain) is described in this entry. The record originates from a study of blood T cell repertoires in COVID-19. Overall study: COVID-19 samples, acute and convalescent, were from the United States, Italy and Spain. PBMCs, B-cell-depleted T cells, or T cells were the source of the cDNA or gDNA that made up the material.

Methods used by the authors: Estimation of nucleated cell counts was performed using reference gene primer amplification. The protocol was immunoSEQ multiplex PCR, while the TCRdb copy is restricted to in-frame clones and leaves out a portion. V, J and clone size derive from that table, while D and trimming were established from the DNA sequence. Among approximately 90,000 clones listed, 80% were seen once. The sequencing input was peripheral blood. This receptor was taken from a woman at least 80 years old with acute or convalescent COVID-19.

The DNA of the CDR3 is TGCGCCAGCAGCTTGGCGGGACAGGGGACTGAAGCTTTCTTT. It specifies CASSLAGQGTEAFF. This rearrangement joins TRBV5-1 to TRBJ1-1, with 10 bases that match TRBD1. V shed 0 bases and J 5 bases; nucleotides not matched to a gene: 1. The CDR3 is 14 residues long. CDR1 is SGHRS, CDR2 YFSETQ, per germline.